The 8 T cell receptor beta chains listed next were all sequenced from one sample in a study of T cells in Graves' hyperthyroidism and ophthalmopathy. The TCR beta CDR3 regions underwent amplification using RNA transcripts as the source. TCR CDR3 underwent first-round RT-PCR with the HTBI primer set. Using its own MiXCR run on the multiplex PCR reads, TCRdb lists one record per CDR3 protein. This sample has hundreds of thousands of distinct CDR3 sequences, with roughly 37% found just once. Sequenced: blood. The receptors come from a man younger than 35 with Graves' hyperthyroidism.

This clonotype was counted ten times or more. The junction departs from germline at one end; a sequencing error may be responsible. The rearrangement joins TRBV7-9 to TRBJ1-1; unclear D gene. The CDR3 extends over 11 amino acids. CDR1 and CDR2 (germline): SEHNR, FQNEAQ (reference sequence). CDR3 region: CASGLDTEAFF. As DNA, the CDR3 is TGTGCCAGCGGCTTGGACACTGAAGCTTTCTTT.

The chain combines TRBV9 with TRBJ2-5; 10 positions agree with TRBD2. The DNA end favors TRBJ2-1, so the J call may be wrong. Germline assignment: CDR1 SGDLS and CDR2 YYNGEE. The CDR3 loop spans 15 amino acids. CDR3 residues: CASKLGTSVFDEQFF. CDR3 coding DNA: TGTGCCAGCAAGCTAGGGACTAGCGTTTTCGATGAGCAGTTCTTC.

This clonotype has ten or more counts. The chain uses TRBV9 and TRBJ1-6; no definite D call. Trimming removed 3 bases from V and 4 bases from J, with 11 bases in between. Germline V CDR1 and CDR2: SGDLS, YYNGEE. The length of the CDR3 is 15 residues. The CDR3 DNA reads TGTGCCAGCAGCGCCGGGAAGGGATATAATTCACCCCTCCACTTT. Translation gives CASSAGKGYNSPLHF.

This clonotype was detected ten times or more. The chain is built from TRBV20-1 and TRBJ1-1, with D maybe TRBD1 (6 bases). V was shortened by 4 bases and J by 3 bases, with 12 bases between the two germline ends. The CDR3 runs to 13 residues. In germline, CDR1 is DFQATT, CDR2 SNEGSKA (reference sequence). CDR3 coding DNA: TGCAGTGCTATCGGGGGCGCGGACACTGAAGCTTTCTTT. It translates to CSAIGGADTEAFF.

At least ten counts were recorded for this clonotype. A junction end diverges from the germline sequence, so it may reflect a read error. The chain recombines TRBV10-3 with TRBJ1-4; D is perhaps TRBD1 (6 bases). Per the germline V gene, CDR1 is ENHRY and CDR2 is SYGVKD. This CDR3 has 14 amino acids. The CDR3 sequence is CATSSSGEDEKLFF. CDR3 DNA: TGTGCCACCAGTTCGTCAGGGGAGGACGAAAAACTGTTTTTT.

The genes are TRBV6-5 and TRBJ2-2; 8 nucleotides align to TRBD1. The CDR3 totals 10 residues. Trimming at V came to 8 bases and at J to 11 bases, leaving 1 base not matched to a gene. Per the germline V gene, CDR1 is MNHEY and CDR2 is SVGAGI. CDR3 sequence reads: CASGQGELFF. CDR3 sequence (DNA): TGTGCCAGCGGACAGGGAGAGCTGTTTTTT.

This clonotype occurred many times. In DNA form, the CDR3 reads TGTGCCAGTAGTGTAGTCACGGGGGAGACCCAGTACTTC. Translating gives CASSVVTGETQYF. This chain uses TRBV19 with TRBJ2-5, with a possible D match to TRBD2 (5 bases). Germline V gene data show CDR1 as LNHDA and CDR2 as SQIVND (reference sequence). The V end lost 5 bases, the J end lost 5 bases, and 12 bases lay between the germline ends. The CDR3 covers 13 residues.

Only one count was recorded for this clonotype. CDR3 sequence reads: CTLGGWDTEAFF. CDR3 DNA: TGCACCCTGGGGGGATGGGACACTGAAGCTTTCTTT. The genes are TRBV29-1 and TRBJ1-1, with D perhaps TRBD1 (5 bases). CDR1 SQVTM and CDR2 ANQGSEA come from the germline V gene. The CDR3 consists of 12 residues.